This T cell receptor (beta chain) was retrieved from a study of early T cells in non-severe SARS-CoV-2 infection. MiXCR was run by TCRdb on the 5' RACE reads, yielding one entry per CDR3 protein. Of about 24,000 distinct CDR3 sequences in the sample, 3.5% to 4.5% were seen once. Deletions cut 6 bases from V and 6 bases from J, with 21 bases between. CDR1 and CDR2 (germline): ENHRY, SYGVKD. The CDR3 contains 16 residues. This clonotype was counted many times. The receptor was isolated from an adult who was a healthcare worker with PCR-confirmed SARS-CoV-2 infection or an uninfected control (not recorded which). The chain carries TRBV10-3 and TRBJ1-5; D not resolved. The sequenced sample consisted of whole blood. The CDR3 sequence: CAISRISPGQGQPQHF. The CDR3 bases are TGTGCCATCAGCCGGATATCCCCAGGTCAAGGTCAGCCCCAGCATTTT.